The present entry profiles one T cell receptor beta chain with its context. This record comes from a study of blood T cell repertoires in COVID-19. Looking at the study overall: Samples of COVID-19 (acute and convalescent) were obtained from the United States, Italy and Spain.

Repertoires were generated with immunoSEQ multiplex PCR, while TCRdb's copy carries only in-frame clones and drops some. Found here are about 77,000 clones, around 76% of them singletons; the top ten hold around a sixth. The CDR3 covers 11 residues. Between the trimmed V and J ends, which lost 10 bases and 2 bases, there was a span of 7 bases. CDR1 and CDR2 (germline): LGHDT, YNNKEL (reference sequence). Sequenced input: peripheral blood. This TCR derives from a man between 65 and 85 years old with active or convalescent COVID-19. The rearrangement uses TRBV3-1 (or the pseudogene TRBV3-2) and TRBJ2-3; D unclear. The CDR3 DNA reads TGTGCCACTAGATACACAGATACGCAGTATTTT. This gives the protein CATRYTDTQYF.